This T cell receptor (beta chain) originates from a study of vaccination and CD4 T cells after COVID-19. Study summary: SARS-CoV-2 PCR on nasal swabs had been positive for the convalescent patients; 8 or 9 were mild and one was severe.

There are a few counts of this clonotype. Its specificity is not known. Treatment indicated: roughly 10-day PBMC culture with coronavirus spike peptide pools or control peptides (ViraFEST assay). ViraFEST expanded antigen-specific T cells with peptide pools, then sequenced TCRs. The CDR3 runs to 12 residues. V was clipped by 1 base and J by 5 bases, with 8 bases between them. Germline assignment: CDR1 DFQATT and CDR2 SNEGSKA (reference sequence). An Oncomine TCR Beta short-read assay was used to sequence the DNA from cultured CD4+ T cells. TCRdb recomputed calls from the PCR reads with MiXCR, one row per CDR3 protein. Of 10,000 to 15,000 distinct CDR3 sequences listed, 35% to 55% are singletons.

The specimen was CD4+ T cells from blood, cultured in vitro, collected before SARS-CoV-2 vaccination. This clonotype originated in a human donor who had recovered from COVID-19. J is TRBJ1-1 and V is TRBV20-1, with no clear D. The chain's CDR3 is CSARVPPTEAFF. CDR3 nucleotide sequence: TGCAGTGCTAGAGTCCCCCCGACTGAAGCTTTCTTT.